Presented here are 30 T cell receptor beta chains from one specimen sequenced in a study of T cell responses to AZD1222 COVID-19 vaccine. Produced via immunoSEQ multiplex PCR; TCRdb's table is partial and in-frame only. The sample carries 85,000 to 100,000 clones, roughly 89% recorded once. Specimen: peripheral blood, collected 28 days after the second AZD1222 dose. Receptors were obtained from an adult who received the AZD1222 COVID-19 vaccine.

The chain couples TRBV5-1 to TRBJ2-5; D gene ambiguous. This CDR3 comprises 14 residues. Germline V CDR1 and CDR2: SGHRS, YFSETQ. V lost 5 bases to trimming and J lost 5 bases, with 16 bases between them. CDR3 region: CASRSLESEETQYF. The CDR3 DNA is TGCGCCAGCAGGAGCTTGGAGTCGGAGGAGACCCAGTACTTC. Full variable domain (missing parts from reference TRBV5-1 and TRBJ2-5): KAGVTQTPRYLIKTRGQQVTLSCSPISGHRSVSWYQQTPGQGLQFLFEYFSETQRNKGNFPGRFSGRQFSNSRSEMNVSTLELGDSALYLCASRSLESEETQYFGPGTRLLVL.

V usage is TRBV7-2 and J usage is TRBJ2-1, with D perhaps TRBD2 (6 bases). V lost 7 bases, J lost 8 bases, and 21 bases lay in between. From germline, CDR1 is SGHTA and CDR2 FQGNSA. The CDR3 runs 15 residues. This CDR3 is CASNLEGILGHEQFF. Written as DNA, the CDR3 is TGTGCCAGCAACCTGGAGGGAATTCTGGGTCATGAGCAGTTCTTC.

The CDR3 nucleotides are TGTGCCAGCAGTGATTGGGACAGGGGGCGAGGAAACTATGGCTACACCTTC. Residues: CASSDWDRGRGNYGYTF. The chain links TRBV2 to TRBJ1-2, with 12 bases identical to TRBD1. The CDR3 has 17 residues. Germline-derived CDR1 and CDR2 are SNHLY and FYNNEI. Trimming cost V 3 bases and J 2 bases; bases outside gene matches: 7.

The chain carries TRBV2 and TRBJ1-4; 8 positions agree with TRBD1. V lost 4 bases to trimming and J lost 7 bases; unmatched junction nucleotides: 2. The CDR3 spans 13 residues. CDR1 is SNHLY and CDR2 is FYNNEI in the germline V gene. The CDR3 nucleotides read TGTGCCAGCAGTGTACAGGGGGGTGAAAAACTGTTTTTT. Translation: CASSVQGGEKLFF.

J is TRBJ2-7 and V is TRBV2; TRBD2 matches 12 bases. The V segment lost 7 bases and the J segment 0 bases; nucleotides outside the gene matches: 10. Per the germline V gene, CDR1 is SNHLY and CDR2 is FYNNEI. This CDR3 has 17 residues. CDR3 nucleotide sequence: TGTGCCAGCAACGAAGGGACTAGCGGGCCCAGCTCCTACGAGCAGTACTTC. It translates to CASNEGTSGPSSYEQYF.

A single count supports this clone. This chain connects TRBV18 to TRBJ1-1, with D uncertain. The CDR3 has 13 amino acids. Germline values: CDR1 KGHSH, CDR2 LQKENI. With 3 bases removed from V and 2 bases from J, the gap between germline ends came to 7 bases. The CDR3 sequence: CASSPQFNTEAFF. The CDR3 DNA sequence: TGTGCCAGCTCACCTCAATTTAACACTGAAGCTTTCTTT.

This clone occurred a few times. The genes are TRBV27 and TRBJ1-5; D perhaps matches TRBD1 (5 bases). V lost 6 bases and J lost 6, with 9 bases in between. The CDR3 runs 12 residues. CDR1 and CDR2 (germline): MNHEY, SMNVEV (reference sequence). DNA of the CDR3: TGTGCCAGCAGGTCAGGGAGTCAGCCCCAGCATTTT. It encodes CASRSGSQPQHF.

This chain uses TRBV5-1 with TRBJ1-5; perhaps TRBD1 as D (6 bases). The CDR3 is made up of 13 amino acids. From germline, CDR1 is SGHRS and CDR2 YFSETQ. Trimming pared 5 bases from V and 4 bases from J, leaving 10 bases between. CDR3 in DNA: TGCGCCAGCAGAGCAGGGGATAATCAGCCCCAGCATTTT. This sequence encodes CASRAGDNQPQHF.

The chain is built from TRBV5-1 and TRBJ1-5; 8 bases match TRBD1. Trimming at V came to 5 bases and at J to 4 bases, leaving 8 bases not matched to a gene. The CDR3 is 15 amino acids. Germline assignment: CDR1 SGHRS and CDR2 YFSETQ. The CDR3: CASSPGQGGNQPQHF. The CDR3 region has the DNA TGCGCCAGCAGTCCCGGACAGGGTGGGAATCAGCCCCAGCATTTT.

J is TRBJ2-3 and V is TRBV7-3; possibly TRBD1 or TRBD2 for D (6 bases each). This CDR3 is 15 amino acids long. Germline V CDR1 and CDR2: SGHTA, FQGTGA. Trimming stripped 5 bases from V and 2 bases from J, with 14 bases between. The CDR3 DNA sequence: TGTGCCAGCAGCCCGTGGGGGGCTAACACAGATACGCAGTATTTT. Translation gives CASSPWGANTDTQYF.

This chain uses TRBV19 with TRBJ1-6; maybe TRBD1 (5 bases). This CDR3 is 15 amino acids long. Trimming pared 1 base from V and 7 bases from J, leaving 11 bases between. CDR1 and CDR2 from the germline V gene are LNHDA and SQIVND (reference sequence). CDR3 sequence (DNA): TGTGCCAGTAGTATAGGGCTCCGGGGCAATTCACCCCTCCACTTT. This translates into CASSIGLRGNSPLHF.

The rearrangement joins TRBV6-5 to TRBJ1-3; D not resolved. This CDR3 is built from 13 residues. CDR1 is MNHEY and CDR2 is SVGAGI in the germline V gene. V shed 6 bases and J shed 4 bases, with 10 bases lying between them. The CDR3 region has the DNA TGTGCCAGCAGAGCCGGCGGGGGAAACACCATATATTTT. Its translation: CASRAGGGNTIYF.

The V call is TRBV20-1, the J call TRBJ2-7; D might be TRBD1 or TRBD2, each matching 5 bases. CDR3 length: 14 amino acids. Germline V lookup: CDR1 DFQATT, CDR2 SNEGSKA (reference sequence). Trimming left V 3 bases short and J 2 bases short, with 14 bases between. CDR3: CSASPRGVTYEQYF. In nucleotides, the CDR3 is TGCAGTGCTAGTCCGAGAGGGGTTACCTACGAGCAGTACTTC.

The chain combines TRBV28 with TRBJ2-5; D may be TRBD1 or TRBD2 (5 bases each). Germline CDR1 MDHEN, CDR2 SYDVKM. Trimming pared 0 bases from V and 4 bases from J, leaving 12 bases between. This CDR3 is built from 15 residues. CDR3 sequence reads: CASSLWGRVGETQYF. CDR3 nucleotide sequence: TGTGCCAGCAGTTTATGGGGACGCGTTGGAGAGACCCAGTACTTC. Filled out from reference TRBV28 and TRBJ2-5, the complete variable domain reads DVKVTQSSRYLVKRTGEKVFLECVQDMDHENMFWYRQDPGLGLRLIYFSYDVKMKEKGDIPEGYSVSREKKERFSLILESASTNQTSMYLCASSLWGRVGETQYFGPGTRLLVL.

The chain has TRBV2 and TRBJ1-5; D remains unclear. The CDR3 is 12 residues long. Per germline, CDR1 SNHLY and CDR2 FYNNEI. V lost 6 bases and J 2 bases, leaving 5 bases between the germline ends. The CDR3 DNA sequence: TGTGCCAGCAGCCAAGGCAATCAGCCCCAGCATTTT. Protein product: CASSQGNQPQHF.

The chain joins TRBV5-1 to TRBJ1-2, with TRBD1 as a possible D gene (5 bases). Trimming cost V 7 bases and J 3 bases, with 16 bases left between them. Looked up from germline, CDR1 is SGHRS and CDR2 is YFSETQ. The CDR3 runs to 14 residues. CDR3 protein: CASLRTPQDYGYTF. The DNA of the CDR3 is TGCGCCAGCTTGCGGACACCTCAGGACTATGGCTACACCTTC.

DNA of the CDR3: TGTGCCAGCAGTGAAGCAGGAGGGGCCGGGGAGCTGTTTTTT. This encodes CASSEAGGAGELFF. This chain connects TRBV2 to TRBJ2-2; tentative D call: TRBD2 (6 bases). The CDR3 has 14 amino acids. The V gene's germline CDR1 is SNHLY and CDR2 FYNNEI. The ends were cut back, 0 bases at V and 6 bases at J, with 8 bases in the middle.

The chain uses TRBV5-4 and TRBJ2-7; 12 bases align to TRBD2. The trim removed 4 bases at V and 2 bases at J, leaving 7 bases unmatched. The CDR3 contains 16 residues. CDR1 and CDR2 (germline): SGHNT, YYREEE (reference sequence). Here the CDR3 reads CASSPGTSGYTYEQYF. The CDR3 DNA reads as TGTGCCAGCAGCCCCGGGACTAGCGGGTATACCTACGAGCAGTACTTC.

This clone was observed a few times. The chain is built from TRBV7-9 and TRBJ1-1; TRBD1 matches 7 bases. Germline-derived CDR1 and CDR2 are SEHNR and FQNEAQ (reference sequence). This CDR3 comprises 16 residues. The trim removed 3 bases at V and 0 bases at J, leaving 7 bases unmatched. The CDR3 reads CASSFRDSELNTEAFF. In DNA, the CDR3 is TGTGCCAGCAGCTTCCGGGACAGCGAACTGAACACTGAAGCTTTCTTT.

The chain has TRBV9 and TRBJ2-2; D possibly uses TRBD1 or TRBD2 (6 bases each). V lost 4 bases, J lost 1 base, and 14 bases lay in between. The V gene's germline CDR1 is SGDLS and CDR2 YYNGEE. This CDR3 has 16 amino acids. CDR3 bases: TGTGCCAGCAGCCTGAGGGGGGACGGGAACACCGGGGAGCTGTTTTTT. Translation: CASSLRGDGNTGELFF.

In DNA, the CDR3 is TGTGCCAGCAGGCGGGGAGGGGGGGGTGGCACTGAAGCTTTCTTT. This gives the protein CASRRGGGGGTEAFF. The chain combines TRBV6-5 with TRBJ1-1, with a tentative D call TRBD1 (6 bases). V shed 6 bases and J shed 4 bases, with 18 bases lying between them. There are 15 residues in the CDR3. CDR1 and CDR2 from the germline V gene are MNHEY and SVGAGI.

This clone was counted once. The chain has TRBV21-1 and TRBJ1-5; TRBD1, the D gene given by the table, was not confirmed from the DNA. TRBV21-1 is noted as a pseudogene. The CDR3 loop spans 16 amino acids. The CDR3 sequence is CAGSKASGPSNQPQHF. The CDR3 DNA reads as TGTGCCGGCAGCAAAGCTTCAGGCCCAAGCAATCAGCCCCAGCATTTT.

V usage is TRBV7-8 and J usage is TRBJ2-1; unclear D gene. CDR3 length: 15 amino acids. Germline CDR1 is SGHVS and CDR2 is FQNEAQ. Trimming pared 2 bases from V and 7 bases from J, leaving 15 bases between. Here the CDR3 DNA reads TGTGCCAGCAGCTTATTGGCGCAGGCGTGGAATGAGCAGTTCTTC. This codes for CASSLLAQAWNEQFF.

This sequence joins TRBV18 and TRBJ1-1; perhaps TRBD1 as D (5 bases). Per the germline V gene, CDR1 is KGHSH and CDR2 is LQKENI. V was pared by 4 bases and J by 7 bases, with 10 bases between. The CDR3 has 12 amino acids. CDR3 loop: CASSQRDGEAFF. In nucleotides, the CDR3 is TGTGCCAGCTCACAAAGGGACGGTGAAGCTTTCTTT.

The chain is built from TRBV2 and TRBJ2-5, with 9 positions matching TRBD1. Germline CDR1 is SNHLY and CDR2 is FYNNEI. V dropped 4 bases and J dropped 5; count of bases not matched to a gene: 5. The CDR3 spans 14 residues. The CDR3, as DNA: TGTGCCAGCAGTGGGACAGGGGCCGGGGAGACCCAGTACTTC. It encodes CASSGTGAGETQYF.

The V gene is TRBV2, the J gene TRBJ1-5; D might be TRBD1 (6 bases). The CDR3 is 17 residues long. Trimming took off 4 bases at V and 1 base at J, with 17 bases between the two ends. Germline CDR1 SNHLY, CDR2 FYNNEI. The CDR3 bases are TGTGCCAGCAGTGGACCCACCAGGACAGCCAGCAATCAGCCCCAGCATTTT. Translation: CASSGPTRTASNQPQHF.

This clone was picked up one time. V is TRBV23-1 and J is TRBJ2-6, with D maybe TRBD2 (5 bases). TRBV23-1 is reported as an ORF; its role is uncertain. V lost 3 bases, J lost 0 bases, and 12 bases lay in between. The CDR3 is 17 amino acids. For the CDR3, the DNA is TGCGCCAGCAGTCACGGATTCGGACTCTCTGGGGCCAACGTCCTGACTTTC. Translated, it gives CASSHGFGLSGANVLTF.

V is TRBV18 and J is TRBJ2-7; 9 bases agree with TRBD1. The germline CDR1 and CDR2 sequences are KGHSH and LQKENI. Germline trimming cut 0 bases from V and 0 bases from J; bases unmatched to any gene: 0. The CDR3 spans 15 residues. The CDR3, as DNA: TGTGCCAGCTCACCACCACAGGGGGCCTCCTACGAGCAGTACTTC. Its protein product is CASSPPQGASYEQYF.

V gene TRBV10-1 combines with J gene TRBJ1-1; no clear D gene. CDR3 size: 13 residues. Trimming left V 2 bases short and J 2 bases short, with 6 bases between. In germline, CDR1 is WNHNN, CDR2 SYGVQD (reference sequence). The CDR3 DNA follows: TGCGCCAGCAGTGAGGCCCTTAACACTGAAGCTTTCTTT. Its translation: CASSEALNTEAFF.

This sequence joins TRBV18 and TRBJ1-1; D gene uncertain. The CDR3 sequence is 13 residues long. Trimming took 3 bases from V and 0 from J, leaving 5 bases between them. Germline V gene sequence: CDR1 KGHSH, CDR2 LQKENI. The CDR3 sequence is CASSPGLNTEAFF. The CDR3 nucleotides are TGTGCCAGCTCACCGGGTCTGAACACTGAAGCTTTCTTT.